This entry is about one T cell receptor (beta chain). No antigen is known for it. Qualities for individual bases were not recorded, and no much larger clone is one base off. This record comes from a study of blood T cell repertoires in COVID-19 (TCRdb year 2020). About the study as a whole: The collaborator samples originated in the United States, Italy and Spain and spanned the acute and convalescent phases of COVID-19. The material from the prospective study consisted of cDNA or gDNA derived from T cells, B-cell-depleted T cells, or PBMCs. Deeply sampled blood TCRbeta repertoires from subjects exposed to, actively infected with, or recovered from COVID-19 were included in the dataset. The repertoires were released in a freely available public database intended as a resource for research on the immune response to SARS-CoV-2. The samples were drawn from two sources: the first 160 participants of the ongoing ImmuneRACE study, and 1,200 or so subjects contributed by 6 global collaborators. The sample metadata nearly always contained a de-identified subject ID, COVID-19 status, age in years and sex. Where available, HLA class I and class II types were taken from metadata supplied by the sample provider and were not determined by assay-based typing. Paper-wide results and their limitations: The amount of clinical and demographic metadata varied by source and participant and was provided uncurated.

TCRbeta CDR3 regions were amplified from genomic DNA using the immunoSEQ Assay, a bias-controlled multiplex PCR. Turning to the authors' computational methods: Within the assay, amplification of reference gene primers was used to estimate how many nucleated cells each sample contained. To quantify the absolute abundance of each unique TCRbeta CDR3 rearrangement, sequence reads were collapsed and filtered. For each sample, productive Simpson clonality was calculated by taking the square root of Simpson's diversity index across productive rearrangements. The immuneACCESS repertoire file appears here via TCRdb, limited to in-frame rearrangements. These files lack a portion of the clones; in checked studies, under half of the deficit traces to unresolved V genes, and the cause of the others is not known. The DNA was the basis for D and trimming; V, J and clone size are from that table. The sample table contains 90,000 or so clones; only one count was recorded for around 80% of them. Roughly 25% of the sample is taken by the ten largest.

Including cysteine and phenylalanine, the CDR3 has 13 amino acids. CDR3 DNA only is kept here, 39 bases in frame from base 1. V is cut by 0 bases and J by 7 bases, and the space between the germline ends is 6 bases. Taken from the germline V gene, the CDR1 and CDR2 loops are MNHEY and SVGAGI. Whole blood was collected in K2EDTA tubes by collaborating institutions according to the institutions' own protocols. For TCRbeta analysis, collaborators shipped samples as frozen whole blood, isolated PBMCs, or DNA extracted from either of those sample types. The receptor was derived from a man aged 55 to 70 with acute or convalescent COVID-19. The rearranged segments are TRBV6-5 and TRBJ1-4, with TRBD1 tentatively as D gene (5 bases match). The sample comprised peripheral blood. The nucleotides are TGTGCCAGCAGTTACTCAGGGGTTGAAAAACTGTTTTTT. Its product reads: CASSYSGVEKLFF.